The source of this TCR beta chain is a study of T cell responses to AZD1222 COVID-19 vaccine. Overall study findings and caveats: CD4 TCRs covered the whole spike, strongest at regions 160-218 and 743-854.

With respect to this clone: Its specificity is not known.

This CDR3 has 10 residues. Germline CDR1 and CDR2: DFQATT and SNEGSKA (reference sequence). Between the trimmed V and J ends, which lost 4 bases and 7 bases, there was a span of 5 bases. This table comes from immunoSEQ multiplex PCR, and its TCRdb copy is limited to in-frame clones, with some not included. The table includes under 150,000 clones, 92% detected once. This chain uses TRBV20-1 with TRBJ2-1, with D uncertain. The sequenced sample was peripheral blood, obtained on day 0 of AZD1222 vaccination. The receptor comes from an adult in good health. CDR3 nucleotide sequence: TGCAGTGCTACTAGGAATGAGCAGTTCTTC. Residues: CSATRNEQFF.